The clone carrying this T cell receptor (beta chain) was picked up a small number of times. Its antigen remains unknown. This record comes from a study of T cell responses to AZD1222 COVID-19 vaccine. Study findings and constraints: Most donors were white British and more were female, and clonal diversity was possibly underestimated. The repertoires were collected only after the peak T cell response.

The repertoire was sequenced with immunoSEQ multiplex PCR; TCRdb's copy has only in-frame clones and lacks some. This table has roughly 150,000 clones, about 91% appearing once. V lost 5 bases and J 0 bases, leaving 13 bases between the germline ends. The germline CDR1 and CDR2 sequences are SEHNR and FQNEAQ (reference sequence). This CDR3 is built from 15 residues. The clonotype originates from an adult in good health. J is TRBJ1-1 and V is TRBV7-9; possible D gene TRBD1, 5 bases. Here the sequenced sample was peripheral blood, taken on day 0 of AZD1222 vaccination. CDR3 loop: CASSNPGQLNTEAFF. CDR3 nucleotides: TGTGCCAGCAGCAACCCGGGGCAGTTGAACACTGAAGCTTTCTTT.